A single sample gave rise to the 23 T cell receptor beta chains below, sequenced in a study of cytotoxic CD8 clonotypes in ibrutinib-treated CLL. The protocol was immunoSEQ multiplex PCR, while the TCRdb copy is restricted to in-frame clones and leaves out a portion. The sample yields 150,000 or so clones, 81% seen once. The sequencing used PBMCs, collected after 12 months of ibrutinib treatment. Receptor source: a human donor with chronic lymphocytic leukemia.

V gene TRBV28 combines with J gene TRBJ2-5; D is unclear. The CDR3 loop spans 14 amino acids. Deletions cut 4 bases from V and 0 bases from J, with 9 bases between. Looked up from germline, CDR1 is MDHEN and CDR2 is SYDVKM. This CDR3 reads CASSSGPNQETQYF. CDR3 DNA: TGTGCCAGCAGTTCCGGACCGAACCAAGAGACCCAGTACTTC.

The V and J genes are TRBV18 and TRBJ1-6; the D is unclear. This CDR3 has 18 amino acids. The V end was cut by 3 bases, the J end by 6 bases, with 21 bases between. Germline CDR1 and CDR2: KGHSH and LQKENI. CDR3 in amino acids: CASSPSTTFGGRNSPLHF. CDR3 nucleotide sequence: TGTGCCAGCTCACCTTCAACTACCTTCGGCGGTCGTAATTCACCCCTCCACTTT.

The chain uses TRBV4-1 and TRBJ1-1; D is perhaps TRBD1 (6 bases). V gave up 1 base and J gave up 4 bases, with 7 bases separating them. The germline V gene encodes CDR1 MGHRA and CDR2 YSYEKL. CDR3 length: 13 amino acids. The CDR3 coding sequence is TGCGCCAGCAGCCAAGGACAGGTCACTGAAGCTTTCTTT. Its protein is CASSQGQVTEAFF.

Regarding this clone: A read error is possible here, since a much larger clone lies one base away. The same CDR3 also results from other DNA sequences found in this sample. The chain couples TRBV7-9 to TRBJ1-5; D call uncertain. This CDR3 contains 13 residues. Germline V lookup: CDR1 SEHNR, CDR2 FQNEAQ (reference sequence). Trimming took off 1 base at V and 6 bases at J, with 7 bases between the two ends. The CDR3 bases are TGTGCCAGCAGCTTAGAGGCCCGTCAGCCCCAGCATTTT. Translating gives CASSLEARQPQHF.

The chain has TRBV6-1 and TRBJ2-7; maybe TRBD1 (5 bases). Per germline, CDR1 MNHNS and CDR2 SASEGT. The CDR3 has 13 residues. V lost 8 bases, J lost 3 bases, and 14 bases lay in between. CDR3: CASQWTLLYEQYF. The CDR3 bases are TGTGCCAGCCAATGGACACTACTCTACGAGCAGTACTTC.

The genes are TRBV21-1 and TRBJ2-4; the table's D gene call, TRBD2, was not cross checked with the DNA. TRBV21-1 is shown as a pseudogene. The CDR3 sequence is 14 residues long. CDR3 region: CASSLPGAKNIQYF. The CDR3 DNA reads TGTGCCAGCAGCCTGCCGGGGGCCAAAAACATTCAGTACTTC.

The chain combines TRBV4-3 with TRBJ2-1; D is perhaps TRBD2 (5 bases). V gave up 2 bases and J gave up 0 bases, with 8 bases separating them. This CDR3 contains 15 residues. Germline V gene lookup returns CDR1 LGHNA and CDR2 YSLEER. CDR3: CASSQWGDSYNEQFF. The DNA of the CDR3 is TGCGCCAGCAGCCAATGGGGAGACTCCTACAATGAGCAGTTCTTC.

V is TRBV15 and J is TRBJ2-2, with 11 bases aligning to TRBD2. V lost 6 bases and J lost 3; bases outside the gene matches: 3. The germline V gene has CDR1 LNHNV and CDR2 YYDKDF (reference sequence). CDR3 size: 15 residues. This chain's CDR3 is CATRLLAGDTGELFF. In DNA, the CDR3 is TGTGCCACCAGGCTACTAGCGGGGGACACCGGGGAGCTGTTTTTT. Looking up the rest from reference TRBV15 and TRBJ2-2 gives the full variable domain: DAMVIQNPRYQVTQFGKPVTLSCSQTLNHNVMYWYQQKSSQAPKLLFHYYDKDFNNEADTPDNFQSRRPNTSFCFLDIRSPGLGDTAMYLCATRLLAGDTGELFFGEGSRLTVL.

This sequence joins TRBV19 and TRBJ1-4; TRBD1 is a possible D gene (5 bases). The CDR3 spans 15 residues. Germline-derived CDR1 and CDR2 are LNHDA and SQIVND (reference sequence). Trimming left V 4 bases short and J 7 bases short, with 16 bases between. The CDR3 nucleotides read TGTGCCAGTAGTACGCCGGGCCTCGGGGGTGAAAAACTGTTTTTT. Protein sequence: CASSTPGLGGEKLFF.

J is TRBJ2-7 and V is TRBV2; TRBD2 agrees at 8 bases. Germline-derived CDR1 and CDR2 are SNHLY and FYNNEI. V lost 0 bases and J lost 6; bases outside the gene matches: 4. The CDR3 sequence is 14 residues long. The CDR3 region is CASSEAPGGVEQYF. The CDR3 DNA is TGTGCCAGCAGTGAAGCTCCGGGGGGGGTCGAGCAGTACTTC.

The DNA of the CDR3 is TGTGCCAGCACCTCGGGACTAGCGGGGGGCCTCACAGATACGCAGTATTTT. As protein: CASTSGLAGGLTDTQYF. The rearrangement joins TRBV28 to TRBJ2-3, with TRBD2 matching 15 bases. This CDR3 contains 17 residues. Looked up from germline, CDR1 is MDHEN and CDR2 is SYDVKM. Trimming at V came to 7 bases and at J to 2 bases, leaving 7 bases not matched to a gene.

The chain combines TRBV7-3 with TRBJ1-2, with 11 bases lining up with TRBD1. J gave up 4 bases and V 5 bases, and 6 bases lay outside the gene matches. The V gene's germline CDR1 is SGHTA and CDR2 FQGTGA. This CDR3 is built from 15 residues. The CDR3 nucleotides read TGTGCCAGCAGCCGCGGGACAGGGGGTTTCTATGGCTACACCTTC. Its protein is CASSRGTGGFYGYTF. Looking up the rest from reference TRBV7-3 and TRBJ1-2 gives the full variable domain: GAGVSQTPSNKVTEKGKYVELRCDPISGHTALYWYRQSLGQGPEFLIYFQGTGAADDSGLPNDRFFAVRPEGSVSTLKIQRTERGDSAVYLCASSRGTGGFYGYTFGSGTRLTVV.

By share, this clone counts as medium-sized. The rearrangement joins TRBV7-9 to TRBJ1-5; perhaps TRBD1 as D (6 bases). Germline V gene sequence: CDR1 SEHNR, CDR2 FQNEAQ (reference sequence). The CDR3 length is 15 residues. Trimming left V 5 bases short and J 2 bases short, with 13 bases between. CDR3 protein: CASSPEGGGNQPQHF. The DNA of the CDR3 is TGTGCCAGCAGCCCCGAGGGGGGCGGCAATCAGCCCCAGCATTTT.

This clone was detected only a few times. The chain has TRBV10-2 and TRBJ2-7; D is unclear. Germline-derived CDR1 and CDR2 are WSHSY and SAAADI. This CDR3 region has 12 residues. V lost 6 bases to trimming and J lost 3 bases, with 9 bases between them. The CDR3 DNA follows: TGCGCCAGCAGCCAGACTGTCTACGAGCAGTACTTC. Translating gives CASSQTVYEQYF.

V is TRBV25-1 and J is TRBJ2-1, with a possible D match to TRBD1 (5 bases). V lost 4 bases to trimming and J lost 7 bases, with 17 bases between them. CDR3 size: 15 residues. The germline CDR1 and CDR2 sequences are MGHDK and SYGVNS. The CDR3 DNA reads as TGTGCCAGCAGTGGGCTCGGACAAGGCAGTAATGAGCAGTTCTTC. Amino acids: CASSGLGQGSNEQFF.

Regarding this clone: Other nucleotide sequences in the sample specify the same CDR3. The chain links TRBV7-9 to TRBJ1-1; D gene uncertain. CDR1 and CDR2 (germline): SEHNR, FQNEAQ (reference sequence). The CDR3 contains 13 residues. Trimming stripped 4 bases from V and 1 base from J, with 7 bases between. This CDR3 is CASSSDGNTEAFF. The CDR3 nucleotides read TGTGCCAGCAGCTCGGACGGGAACACTGAAGCTTTCTTT.

This sequence joins TRBV4-2 and TRBJ1-1; possibly TRBD1 for D (5 bases). This CDR3 is built from 18 residues. The V and J ends lost 0 bases and 4 bases respectively, with 21 bases between them. Germline V CDR1 and CDR2: LGHNA, YNFKEQ. CDR3 residues: CASSQDRRGTSRGTEAFF. The DNA for the CDR3 is TGTGCCAGCAGCCAAGATAGGCGCGGAACCTCAAGGGGCACTGAAGCTTTCTTT.

V is TRBV7-9 and J is TRBJ2-7, with 7 bases lining up with TRBD1. The CDR3 runs to 14 residues. J was trimmed by 5 bases and V by 5 bases; bases with no gene match: 9. Germline V lookup: CDR1 SEHNR, CDR2 FQNEAQ (reference sequence). This CDR3 reads CASSRAGGVHEQYF. The CDR3 DNA is TGTGCCAGCAGCCGGGCAGGGGGTGTCCACGAGCAGTACTTC.

V and J are TRBV28 and TRBJ1-5; D gene ambiguous. Germline assignment: CDR1 MDHEN and CDR2 SYDVKM. V lost 2 bases to trimming and J lost 12 bases, with 11 bases between them. The length of the CDR3 is 12 residues. Here the CDR3 DNA reads TGTGCCAGCAGTTTAATCGTGGAGGGCCAGCATTTT. Translated: CASSLIVEGQHF.

This chain links TRBV5-3 with TRBJ2-7; the match to TRBD2 covers 9 bases. TRBV5-3 is an open reading frame whose function is uncertain. V shed 6 bases and J 2 bases; nucleotides not matched to a gene: 6. The CDR3 sequence is 14 residues long. This CDR3 reads CARNNSGGPYEQYF. Here the CDR3 DNA reads TGTGCCAGAAACAATAGCGGGGGCCCCTACGAGCAGTACTTC.

The gene calls are TRBV7-9 and TRBJ1-2; 8 bases align to TRBD1. The CDR3 extends over 14 amino acids. Losses at the gene ends were 7 bases for V and 2 bases for J; bases not matched to a gene: 6. Germline V CDR1 and CDR2: SEHNR, FQNEAQ (reference sequence). The chain's CDR3 is CASTPTGVNYGYTF. As DNA, the CDR3 is TGTGCCAGCACCCCGACAGGGGTAAACTATGGCTACACCTTC.

This clone was detected a few times. V is TRBV11-3 and J is TRBJ2-1; tentatively, D is TRBD1 (6 bases). Germline CDR1 reads SGHNT; CDR2 reads YENEEA. There are 14 residues in the CDR3. V lost 0 bases and J lost 3, with 6 bases in between. The CDR3 DNA is TGTGCCAGCAGCTTAGACAGGGGCTACAATGAGCAGTTCTTC. Amino acids: CASSLDRGYNEQFF.

The genes are TRBV7-2 and TRBJ2-5; TRBD1 is a possible D gene (6 bases). The CDR3 totals 14 residues. Between the trimmed V and J ends, which lost 3 bases and 4 bases, there was a span of 12 bases. Germline CDR1 SGHTA, CDR2 FQGNSA. In DNA form, the CDR3 reads TGTGCCAGCAGCTTCCAGGGGATGGGAGAGACCCAGTACTTC. This gives the protein CASSFQGMGETQYF. The complete variable domain, with remaining parts taken from reference TRBV7-2 and TRBJ2-5, reads GAGVSQSPSNKVTEKGKDVELRCDPISGHTALYWYRQSLGQGLEFLIYFQGNSAPDKSGLPSDRFSAERTGGSVSTLTIQRTQQEDSAVYLCASSFQGMGETQYFGPGTRLLVL.